The text below deals with one T cell receptor beta chain. Its specificity is not known. These data are taken from a study of cytomegalovirus exposure and HLA in healthy donors. Study at large: The early release's HLA-typed donors yielded tens of millions of unique TCRs. The study's findings and limits: In a later analysis, TCR beta V- and J-gene trimming was associated with a missense DCLRE1C variant. Later work showed greater clonal expansion in HLA-associated TCR beta chains than in equally common others. Rare sequences made up most TCRs, while some public TCRs were found in many donors.

PCR amplification relied on 60 Vbeta primers (plus 13 Jbeta primers). Sequencing was performed with immunoSEQ multiplex PCR; in TCRdb, only in-frame clones are kept and a portion is missing. The sample records under 140,000 clones, around 83% being singletons. This CDR3 is built from 15 residues. V shed 4 bases and J 4 bases; nucleotides not matched to a gene: 7. The germline gives CDR1 SGHNT, CDR2 YYREEE (reference sequence). The V call is TRBV5-4, the J call TRBJ2-1, with 8 nucleotides matching TRBD2. Sample: PBMCs. This TCR derives from a woman between 55 and 75 years old in good health and CMV-seropositive. CDR3 DNA sequence: TGTGCCAGCAGCCTTAGCGGGGCGGGTTACAATGAGCAGTTCTTC. Protein product: CASSLSGAGYNEQFF.